This T cell receptor (beta chain) was recovered during a study of blood T cell repertoires in COVID-19. Study-wide background: T cells, B-cell-depleted T cells, or PBMCs supplied cDNA or gDNA.

The germline gives CDR1 MDHEN, CDR2 SYDVKM. This CDR3 region has 13 residues. The V end was cut by 2 bases, the J end by 5 bases, with 7 bases between. Cohort assignment relied on participant-reported clinical history. Clones were sequenced by immunoSEQ multiplex PCR, and TCRdb holds only the in-frame ones, with some missing. Of 300,000 to 350,000 clones in the sample, 85% to 90% were seen once. This rearrangement joins TRBV28 to TRBJ1-5; possibly TRBD1 for D (5 bases). Sequenced: PBMCs or T cells enriched from blood (not recorded which). The receptor was isolated from a young woman with acute COVID-19. DNA for the CDR3: TGTGCCAGCAGTTTAGCAGGGTATCAGCCCCAGCATTTT. It yields the protein CASSLAGYQPQHF.